Each of the 30 T cell receptor beta chains below was sequenced from the same sample in a study of response to subunit inactivated influenza vaccine. TCRdb redid the calling of the RT-PCR reads with MiXCR, one entry per CDR3 protein. Of about 780,000 distinct CDR3 sequences in the sample, about 18% were seen once. Sequenced here: PBMCs from blood, sampled 5 to 6 days after vaccination. The source is a man over 45 who received an inactivated influenza vaccine.

The CDR3 DNA reads as TGTGCCAGCAGTTTGAGTAGCGGGGTATTCACAGATACGCAGTATTTT. It translates to CASSLSSGVFTDTQYF. V gene TRBV12-3 or TRBV12-4 combines with J gene TRBJ2-3; 8 bases match TRBD2. There are 16 residues in the CDR3. V shed 3 bases and J 2 bases; nucleotides not matched to a gene: 7.

The table lists this clonotype with many counts. The chain combines TRBV6-1 with TRBJ1-4, with TRBD1 matching 9 bases. The CDR3 runs 14 residues. With 6 bases clipped from V and 7 bases from J, the junction kept 6 bases outside the gene matches. Germline V gives CDR1 MNHNS, CDR2 SASEGT. DNA of the CDR3: TGTGCCAGCAGGCGACAGGGGGATGGTGAAAAACTGTTTTTT. Residues: CASRRQGDGEKLFF.

This clonotype was picked up a small number of times. The chain is built from TRBV20-1 and TRBJ2-3; no firm D call. The CDR3 has 16 amino acids. The germline V gene has CDR1 DFQATT and CDR2 SNEGSKA (reference sequence). V was cut by 2 bases and J by 2 bases, with 17 bases left in between. As DNA, the CDR3 is TGCAGTGCTAGACCCACTGGGCGAGGCACCACAGATACGCAGTATTTT. It translates to CSARPTGRGTTDTQYF.

The J gene is TRBJ2-1, the V gene TRBV10-3, with D possibly matching TRBD2 (6 bases). This CDR3 contains 13 residues. V was shortened by 8 bases and J by 5 bases, with 13 bases between the two germline ends. CDR1 is ENHRY and CDR2 is SYGVKD in the germline V gene. The CDR3 here is CAIASVGNNEQFF. Written as DNA, the CDR3 is TGTGCCATCGCTAGCGTGGGCAACAATGAGCAGTTCTTC.

This clonotype was seen a handful of times. The rearrangement joins TRBV7-2 to TRBJ2-1, with D maybe TRBD2 (6 bases). V was cut by 3 bases and J by 6 bases, with 15 bases left in between. This CDR3 has 15 amino acids. Germline V lookup: CDR1 SGHTA, CDR2 FQGNSA. The CDR3 spells CASSFRIGGINEQFF. CDR3 in DNA: TGTGCCAGCAGCTTCCGAATTGGGGGGATCAATGAGCAGTTCTTC. Using reference TRBV7-2 and TRBJ2-1 for the parts outside the CDR3, the full variable domain is GAGVSQSPSNKVTEKGKDVELRCDPISGHTALYWYRQSLGQGLEFLIYFQGNSAPDKSGLPSDRFSAERTGGSVSTLTIQRTQQEDSAVYLCASSFRIGGINEQFFGPGTRLTVL.

The genes are TRBV20-1 and TRBJ2-3, with D tentatively TRBD1 (6 bases). V dropped 4 bases and J dropped 8 bases, with 16 bases sitting between them. There are 13 residues in the CDR3. Germline-derived CDR1 and CDR2 are DFQATT and SNEGSKA (reference sequence). CDR3 coding DNA: TGCAGTGCTACCCACTCAGGGGCAGGTACGCAGTATTTT. It encodes CSATHSGAGTQYF.

In its sample, this clonotype ranks as medium-sized. This rearrangement joins TRBV10-3 to TRBJ2-1, with D perhaps TRBD1 (5 bases). V gave up 0 bases and J gave up 0 bases, with 18 bases separating them. The germline V gene has CDR1 ENHRY and CDR2 SYGVKD. This CDR3 has 19 amino acids. CDR3 sequence: CAISESIAGSRSSYNEQFF. The DNA for the CDR3 is TGTGCCATCAGTGAGTCGATAGCAGGGTCAAGGAGCTCCTACAATGAGCAGTTCTTC.

The chain links TRBV27 to TRBJ2-3, with 9 bases matching TRBD2. Germline V gene sequence: CDR1 MNHEY, CDR2 SMNVEV (reference sequence). The CDR3 runs to 16 residues. The junction had 9 bases not matched to a gene; V was cut back by 3 bases and J by 5 bases. The CDR3: CASSFRASGKGDTQYF. The CDR3 DNA sequence: TGTGCCAGCAGTTTTAGGGCTAGCGGGAAAGGAGATACGCAGTATTTT.

There are many counts of this clonotype. This chain uses TRBV7-9 with TRBJ2-1, with D uncertain. Per germline, CDR1 SEHNR and CDR2 FQNEAQ (reference sequence). This CDR3 is 16 amino acids long. The V and J ends lost 0 bases and 7 bases respectively, with 16 bases between them. The CDR3 sequence: CASSLARTADFNEQFF. CDR3 coding DNA: TGTGCCAGCAGCTTAGCAAGAACAGCTGACTTTAATGAGCAGTTCTTC.

The rearrangement uses TRBV4-1 and TRBJ2-3, with a weak D call TRBD2 (5 bases). Germline loops: CDR1 MGHRA, CDR2 YSYEKL. The V gene lost 0 bases and the J gene lost 6 bases, with 13 bases spanning the gap. The CDR3 is made up of 15 amino acids. CDR3 sequence: CASSQEGGRWDTQYF. CDR3 nucleotides: TGCGCCAGCAGCCAAGAAGGCGGGCGGTGGGATACGCAGTATTTT.

V is TRBV20-1 and J is TRBJ2-7; a possible D gene is TRBD2 (5 bases). The CDR3 has 15 residues. Germline CDR1 is DFQATT and CDR2 is SNEGSKA (reference sequence). V was cut by 5 bases and J by 1 base, with 18 bases left in between. The CDR3 loop reads CSAWEVIGISYEQYF. The CDR3 bases are TGCAGTGCTTGGGAAGTAATCGGGATTTCCTACGAGCAGTACTTC.

The V call is TRBV12-3 or TRBV12-4, the J call TRBJ2-1; 13 nucleotides agree with TRBD2. This CDR3 comprises 15 residues. V was clipped by 2 bases and J by 6 bases; unmatched bases: 1. CDR3 sequence (DNA): TGTGCCAGCAGTTTACGGACTAGCGGGAGCAATGAGCAGTTCTTC. It codes for CASSLRTSGSNEQFF.

The table lists this clonotype with many counts. V and J are TRBV7-2 and TRBJ2-3, with D perhaps matching TRBD2 (6 bases). The CDR3 totals 13 residues. Germline V gene lookup returns CDR1 SGHTA and CDR2 FQGNSA. V gave up 11 bases and J gave up 4 bases, with 16 bases separating them. Here the CDR3 reads CAVSGWAADTQYF. CDR3 bases: TGTGCCGTAAGCGGGTGGGCGGCAGATACGCAGTATTTT.

This clonotype was observed many times. This chain connects TRBV7-2 to TRBJ2-5, with D unresolved. The CDR3 spans 14 residues. V was clipped by 5 bases and J by 5 bases, with 15 bases between them. Germline loops: CDR1 SGHTA, CDR2 FQGNSA. CDR3: CASSTGPSGETQYF. The CDR3 DNA is TGTGCCAGCAGCACCGGGCCCTCCGGGGAGACCCAGTACTTC.

This rearrangement joins TRBV6-1 to TRBJ1-1; D gene unclear. This CDR3 comprises 14 residues. Trimming cost V 1 base and J 0 bases, with 6 bases left between them. The germline gives CDR1 MNHNS, CDR2 SASEGT. In DNA, the CDR3 is TGTGCCAGCAGTGAAGTGCAGCTGAACACTGAAGCTTTCTTT. The encoded protein is CASSEVQLNTEAFF.

This clonotype was detected once. The gene calls are TRBV20-1 and TRBJ2-5, with TRBD2 identical over 8 bases. The CDR3 is 16 amino acids. V lost 5 bases and J lost 2; bases outside the gene matches: 13. From germline, CDR1 is DFQATT and CDR2 SNEGSKA (reference sequence). The DNA of the CDR3 is TGCAGTGCTCCACGAAGGACCGGGGGGGGGCAAGAGACCCAGTACTTC. It encodes CSAPRRTGGGQETQYF.

This clonotype was counted only a few times. The chain carries TRBV5-1 and TRBJ2-3; D may match TRBD1 or TRBD2 (6 bases each). Germline V gene data show CDR1 as SGHRS and CDR2 as YFSETQ. CDR3 size: 15 residues. Trimming pared 8 bases from V and 1 base from J, leaving 17 bases between. As DNA, the CDR3 is TGCGCCAGTAAACCAACGGGGGCTCGCACAGATACGCAGTATTTT. Translating gives CASKPTGARTDTQYF.

This sequence joins TRBV6-2 or TRBV6-3 and TRBJ2-7; perhaps TRBD1 as D (6 bases). The CDR3 totals 15 residues. Germline V gives CDR1 MNHEY, CDR2 SVGEGT. With 6 bases removed from V and 7 bases from J, the gap between germline ends came to 22 bases. The CDR3 protein is CASRGAGTTVREQYF. CDR3 DNA: TGTGCCAGCAGGGGCGCCGGGACAACCGTACGAGAGCAGTACTTC.

There are a few counts of this clonotype. The V and J genes are TRBV5-1 and TRBJ2-1; no definite D call. Germline CDR1 is SGHRS and CDR2 is YFSETQ. The length of the CDR3 is 13 residues. V was trimmed by 2 bases and J by 8 bases, leaving 11 bases between them. The CDR3 DNA reads TGCGCCAGCAGCTTAGGTTCCCTCGATGAGCAGTTCTTC. Protein: CASSLGSLDEQFF.

This clonotype was found a few times. The chain combines TRBV12-3 or TRBV12-4 with TRBJ2-1; TRBD1 matches 7 bases. CDR3 length equals 16 residues. The ends lost 4 bases at V and 7 bases at J; junction bases unmatched: 13. CDR3 DNA sequence: TGTGCCAGCAGTTCGACAGGGTGGTACGGAGTAAATGAGCAGTTCTTC. It encodes CASSSTGWYGVNEQFF.

This clonotype has more than one count but fewer than ten. The genes are TRBV7-2 and TRBJ2-2; 14 nucleotides line up with TRBD2. Germline CDR1 and CDR2: SGHTA and FQGNSA. The CDR3 consists of 17 residues. V trimming: 1 base; J trimming: 6 bases; junction bases outside the gene matches: 4. The CDR3 DNA reads TGTGCCAGCAGCTTAGTGGGACTAGCGGGAGTACCCGGGGAGCTGTTTTTT. Protein: CASSLVGLAGVPGELFF. The whole variable domain, remainder taken from reference TRBV7-2 and TRBJ2-2, is GAGVSQSPSNKVTEKGKDVELRCDPISGHTALYWYRQSLGQGLEFLIYFQGNSAPDKSGLPSDRFSAERTGGSVSTLTIQRTQQEDSAVYLCASSLVGLAGVPGELFFGEGSRLTVL.

In its sample, this clonotype was seen a few times. The chain employs TRBV7-2 and TRBJ1-5; 9 positions agree with TRBD1. J lost 4 bases, V lost 1 base, and 2 bases had no gene match. This CDR3 has 15 residues. From germline, CDR1 is SGHTA and CDR2 FQGNSA. CDR3 protein: CASSLVGTGNQPQHF. For the CDR3, the DNA is TGTGCCAGCAGCTTAGTCGGGACAGGGAATCAGCCCCAGCATTTT.

This clonotype has ten or more counts. The chain uses TRBV20-1 and TRBJ2-7, with D unclear. Trimming left V 2 bases short and J 7 bases short, with 12 bases between. CDR1 DFQATT and CDR2 SNEGSKA come from the germline V gene (reference sequence). The CDR3 extends over 12 amino acids. CDR3 nucleotides: TGCAGTGCTAGACTGCTTCAGACAGAGCAGTACTTC. This sequence encodes CSARLLQTEQYF.

The chain recombines TRBV20-1 with TRBJ2-1; 13 bases are a match to TRBD2. CDR1 and CDR2 (germline): DFQATT, SNEGSKA (reference sequence). Losses at the gene ends were 2 bases for V and 4 bases for J; bases not matched to a gene: 8. The length of the CDR3 is 17 residues. CDR3 bases: TGCAGTGCTAGATACCGTACGACTAGCGGGGGGTACAATGAGCAGTTCTTC. Protein sequence: CSARYRTTSGGYNEQFF.

This clonotype was detected only a few times. The CDR3 sequence is CSVEGTSGYNEQFF. CDR3 in DNA: TGCAGCGTTGAAGGGACTAGCGGCTACAATGAGCAGTTCTTC. V gene TRBV29-1 combines with J gene TRBJ2-1, with TRBD2 matching over 10 bases. V gave up 1 base and J gave up 3 bases; unmatched junction bases: 0. CDR3 length: 14 amino acids. Germline CDR1 and CDR2: SQVTM and ANQGSEA.

This clonotype appeared once. This chain links TRBV6-6 with TRBJ1-1, with D perhaps matching TRBD1 (6 bases). Germline lookup yields CDR1 MNHNY and CDR2 SVGAGI (reference sequence). Trimming took 7 bases from V and 3 from J, leaving 12 bases between them. The length of the CDR3 is 13 residues. For the CDR3, the DNA is TGTGCCAGCACCACGGGGGCGTACACTGAAGCTTTCTTT. The encoded protein is CASTTGAYTEAFF.

The chain couples TRBV6-6 to TRBJ2-7, with a possible D match to TRBD2 (5 bases). Trimming stripped 5 bases from V and 4 bases from J, with 9 bases between. Germline V lookup: CDR1 MNHNY, CDR2 SVGAGI (reference sequence). The CDR3 contains 12 residues. CDR3 DNA: TGTGCCAGCAGTACGAGGGAGTACGAGCAGTACTTC. Residues: CASSTREYEQYF.

The chain employs TRBV25-1 and TRBJ1-2; possible D gene TRBD1, 5 bases. The V end lost 4 bases, the J end lost 8 bases, and 11 bases lay between the germline ends. The CDR3 loop spans 12 amino acids. From germline, CDR1 is MGHDK and CDR2 SYGVNS. CDR3 bases: TGTGCCAGCAGTGTCGGGGGTGACGGCTACACCTTC. It yields the protein CASSVGGDGYTF.

This rearrangement joins TRBV10-3 to TRBJ2-5; D unclear. Germline assignment: CDR1 ENHRY and CDR2 SYGVKD. The CDR3 has 12 residues. Trimming shortened V by 0 bases and J by 9 bases, and 8 bases separated the two germline ends. CDR3 loop: CAISESTAPQYF. The CDR3 nucleotides read TGTGCCATCAGTGAGTCGACTGCGCCCCAGTACTTC.

The rearrangement joins TRBV7-9 to TRBJ1-5; a possible D gene is TRBD1 (6 bases). Trimming took off 5 bases at V and 7 bases at J, with 12 bases between the two ends. Looked up from germline, CDR1 is SEHNR and CDR2 is FQNEAQ (reference sequence). The CDR3 totals 13 residues. The CDR3 DNA reads TGTGCCAGCAGCCCAGAGGGGGGGCAGCCCCAGCATTTT. It codes for CASSPEGGQPQHF.